This is a list of T cell receptor beta chains from one sample in a study of tumor-infiltrating lymphocytes in primary liver carcinoma. Each CDR3 protein gets one entry after TCRdb re-called the multiplex PCR reads with MiXCR. Here the sample spans fewer than 350,000 distinct CDR3 sequences, 60% to 80% being singletons. Sequencing was done on a sample of peripheral blood. The source of these receptors is a man aged 35-49 years with primary liver carcinoma and hepatitis B virus infection. Both conserved end residues are part of each CDR3. A D gene is named only where the DNA matches it firmly. Clone size appears in some rows only: once, few, many, or a class for an expanded clone.

CDR3aa,CDR3nt,d_gene,abundance,v_gene,j_gene
CASRTGYSGTNVLTF,TGTGCCAGCAGAACGGGTTACTCCGGGACCAACGTCCTGACTTTC,.,.,TRBV6-2/TRBV6-3,TRBJ2-6
CASSHVALTGELFF,TGTGCCAGCAGCCATGTGGCCCTCACCGGGGAGCTGTTTTTT,.,.,TRBV11-3,TRBJ2-2
CASRAPGQEYTGEPFF,TGTGCCAGCAGGGCCCCGGGACAGGAGTACACCGGGGAGCCGTTTTTT,TRBD1,.,TRBV6-1,TRBJ2-2
CASSDVSRGADTQYF,TGTGCCAGCAGTGATGTCAGCCGGGGGGCAGATACGCAGTATTTT,TRBD2,many,TRBV6-1,TRBJ2-3
CASSSHVGVNTGELFF,TGCGCCAGCAGCTCTCATGTCGGCGTGAACACCGGGGAGCTGTTTTTT,.,once,TRBV5-1,TRBJ2-2
CASNPWTSGDGRQYF,TGTGCCAGCAACCCGTGGACTAGCGGGGACGGACGGCAGTATTTT,TRBD2,.,TRBV2,TRBJ2-3
CASSLFSRRENTGEMFF,TGTGCCAGCAGCTTATTTTCGCGGCGTGAGAACACCGGGGAGATGTTTTTT,.,few,TRBV11-2,TRBJ2-2
CASSEAASGTQYF,TGTGCCAGCAGTGAAGCGGCCTCGGGGACCCAGTACTTC,.,many,TRBV12-3/TRBV12-4,TRBJ2-5
CASSGGFPSSGANVLTF,TGCGCCAGCAGCGGAGGCTTTCCTAGCTCTGGGGCCAACGTCCTGACTTTC,.,.,TRBV5-1,TRBJ2-6
CASSGTGMVNLRTEASF,TGTGCCAGCAGCGGGACAGGGATGGTAAATCTGAGGACTGAAGCTTCCTTT,TRBD1,.,TRBV5-6,TRBJ1-1
CSVGQGRGQSQHF,TGCAGCGTTGGACAGGGACGTGGTCAGTCCCAGCATTTT,TRBD1,.,TRBV29-1,TRBJ1-5
CAWNSGGSYNEQFF,TGTGCCTGGAACTCCGGCGGGAGCTACAATGAGCAGTTCTTC,TRBD2,few,TRBV30,TRBJ2-1
CASSQLSGTVYRTTYEQYF,TGTGCCAGCAGCCAACTGTCCGGGACCGTTTACAGGACTACCTACGAACAGTACTTC,.,.,TRBV11-2,TRBJ2-7
CASTEFSGANVLTF,TGTGCCAGCACTGAATTCTCTGGGGCCAACGTCCTGACTTTC,.,.,TRBV7-2,TRBJ2-6
CASSYRGQGLPYNEQFF,TGTGCCAGCAGTTACCGCGGACAGGGGCTCCCCTACAATGAGCAGTTCTTC,TRBD1,.,TRBV6-5,TRBJ2-1
CASSLESGVEQYF,TGCGCCAGCAGCTTGGAGTCAGGGGTTGAGCAGTACTTC,.,many,TRBV5-1,TRBJ2-7
CASTPGIGAGELFF,TGTGCCAGCACTCCTGGGATCGGGGCAGGGGAGCTGTTTTTT,.,few,TRBV11-2,TRBJ2-2
CGSSSSFVLSYNEQFF,TGTGGCAGCAGCTCCTCCTTTGTCCTCTCTTACAATGAGCAGTTCTTC,.,.,TRBV11-1,TRBJ2-1
CASRVLSNQPQHF,TGTGCCAGCAGGGTTTTGAGCAATCAGCCCCAGCATTTT,.,many,TRBV6-2/TRBV6-3,TRBJ1-5
CASRRTGFPAGAQETQYF,TGTGCCAGCAGAAGGACAGGGTTCCCAGCGGGAGCTCAAGAGACCCAGTACTTC,.,few,TRBV6-2/TRBV6-3,TRBJ2-5
CSARTGRAYEQYF,TGCAGCGCCCGCACAGGGCGAGCCTACGAGCAGTACTTC,.,once,TRBV29-1,TRBJ2-7
CASSSVGGLSTDMQYF,TGTGCCAGCAGTTCGGTGGGAGGGTTGAGCACAGATATGCAGTATTTT,TRBD2,.,TRBV5-4,TRBJ2-3
CASSQDWVTEAFF,TGTGCCAGCAGCCAAGATTGGGTAACTGAAGCTTTCTTT,.,few,TRBV14,TRBJ1-1
CARSQPGRELFF,TGTGCCCGTAGCCAACCGGGCAGGGAGCTGTTTTTT,.,once,TRBV12-3/TRBV12-4,TRBJ2-2
CASSSTLGAWVSNQPQHF,TGTGCCAGCAGTTCTACCCTTGGGGCCTGGGTGAGCAATCAGCCCCAGCATTTT,.,few,TRBV12-3/TRBV12-4,TRBJ1-5